This T cell receptor (beta chain) is from a study of blood T cell repertoires in COVID-19. Study background: The recovered donors of Cohort 3 showed two negative PCRs, clearance, or symptom resolution. PBMCs, B-cell-depleted T cells, or T cells were the source of the cDNA or gDNA that made up the material.

The age range of participants was about 18 to 100 years, with residence in about two dozen US areas. Participants' own reports of clinical history determined their cohort assignment. Sequencing used immunoSEQ multiplex PCR; TCRdb keeps in-frame clones, though not all of them. Of 150,000 to 200,000 clones in the sample, more than 85% were seen once. The CDR3 is 16 amino acids. Germline V gene lookup returns CDR1 LNHNV and CDR2 YYDKDF (reference sequence). Trimming removed 3 bases from V and 0 bases from J, with 11 bases in between. The sequencing sample was made of PBMCs or T cells enriched from blood (not recorded which). This clonotype originated in a woman in her thirties or forties in a cohort exposed to, infected with or recovered from COVID-19 (not recorded which). This chain uses TRBV15 with TRBJ1-4, with TRBD1 as a possible D gene (5 bases). CDR3 sequence reads: CATSRDGQATNEKLFF. The CDR3 nucleotides are TGTGCCACCAGCAGGGACGGACAAGCAACTAATGAAAAACTGTTTTTT. Supplemented by reference TRBV15 and TRBJ1-4, the full variable domain reads DAMVIQNPRYQVTQFGKPVTLSCSQTLNHNVMYWYQQKSSQAPKLLFHYYDKDFNNEADTPDNFQSRRPNTSFCFLDIRSPGLGDTAMYLCATSRDGQATNEKLFFGSGTQLSVL.